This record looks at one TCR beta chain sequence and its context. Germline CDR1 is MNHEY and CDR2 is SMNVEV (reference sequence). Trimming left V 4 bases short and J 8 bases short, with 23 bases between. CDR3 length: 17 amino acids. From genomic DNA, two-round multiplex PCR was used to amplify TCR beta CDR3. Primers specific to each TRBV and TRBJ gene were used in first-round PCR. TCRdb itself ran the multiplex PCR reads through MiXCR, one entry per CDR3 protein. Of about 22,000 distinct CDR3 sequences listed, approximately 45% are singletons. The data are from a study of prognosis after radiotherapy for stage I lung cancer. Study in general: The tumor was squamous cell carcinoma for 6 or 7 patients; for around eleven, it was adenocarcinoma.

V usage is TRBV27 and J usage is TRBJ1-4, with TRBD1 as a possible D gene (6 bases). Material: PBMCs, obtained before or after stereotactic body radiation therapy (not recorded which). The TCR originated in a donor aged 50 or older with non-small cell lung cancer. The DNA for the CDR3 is TGTGCCAGCAGTTGGGGAGTCGGGACACAGGAGGTGGAAAAACTGTTTTTT. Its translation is CASSWGVGTQEVEKLFF.